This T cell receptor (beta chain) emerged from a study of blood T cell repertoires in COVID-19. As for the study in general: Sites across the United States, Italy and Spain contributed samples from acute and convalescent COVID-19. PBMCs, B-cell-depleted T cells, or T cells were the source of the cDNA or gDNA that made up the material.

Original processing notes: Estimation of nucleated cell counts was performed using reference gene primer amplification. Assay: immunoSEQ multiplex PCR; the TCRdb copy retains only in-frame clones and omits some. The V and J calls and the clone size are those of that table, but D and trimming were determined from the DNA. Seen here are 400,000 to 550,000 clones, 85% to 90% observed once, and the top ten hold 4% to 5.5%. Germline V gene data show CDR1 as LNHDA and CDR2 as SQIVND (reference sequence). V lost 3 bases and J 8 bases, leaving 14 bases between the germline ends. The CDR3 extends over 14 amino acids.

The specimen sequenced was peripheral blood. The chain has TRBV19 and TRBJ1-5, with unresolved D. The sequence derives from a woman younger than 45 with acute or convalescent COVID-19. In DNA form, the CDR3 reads TGTGCCAGTAGTATTGTAGGCCCCCTAGAGCCCCAGCATTTT. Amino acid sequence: CASSIVGPLEPQHF.